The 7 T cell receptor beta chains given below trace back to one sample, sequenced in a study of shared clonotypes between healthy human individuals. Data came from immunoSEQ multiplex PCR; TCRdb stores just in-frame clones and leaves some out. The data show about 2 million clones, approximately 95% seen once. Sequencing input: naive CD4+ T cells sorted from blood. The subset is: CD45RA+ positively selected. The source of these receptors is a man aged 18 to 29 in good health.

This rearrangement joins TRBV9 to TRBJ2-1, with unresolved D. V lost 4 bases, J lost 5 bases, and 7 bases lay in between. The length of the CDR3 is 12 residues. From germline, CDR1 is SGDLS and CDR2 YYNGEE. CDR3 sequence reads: CASSLMHNEQFF. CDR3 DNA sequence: TGTGCCAGCAGCCTAATGCACAATGAGCAGTTCTTC.

The CDR3 region is CASSGLAGADTQYF. CDR3 nucleotides: TGTGCCAGCAGCGGACTAGCGGGAGCAGATACGCAGTATTTT. The chain employs TRBV6-1 and TRBJ2-3; the match to TRBD2 covers 13 bases. Germline V gene lookup returns CDR1 MNHNS and CDR2 SASEGT. The junction had 1 base not matched to a gene; V was cut back by 6 bases and J by 4 bases. This CDR3 comprises 14 residues.

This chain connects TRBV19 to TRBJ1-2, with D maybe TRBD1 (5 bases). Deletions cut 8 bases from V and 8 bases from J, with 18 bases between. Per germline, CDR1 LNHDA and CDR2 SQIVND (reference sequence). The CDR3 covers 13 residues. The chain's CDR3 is CASGTQTGYGYTF. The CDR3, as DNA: TGTGCCAGTGGGACGCAAACGGGTTACGGCTACACCTTC.

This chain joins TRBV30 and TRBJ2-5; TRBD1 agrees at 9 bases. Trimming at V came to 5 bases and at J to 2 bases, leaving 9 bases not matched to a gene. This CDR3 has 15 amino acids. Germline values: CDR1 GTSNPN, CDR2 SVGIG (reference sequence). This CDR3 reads CAWGETGTGQETQYF. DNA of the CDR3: TGTGCCTGGGGGGAAACCGGGACAGGGCAAGAGACCCAGTACTTC.

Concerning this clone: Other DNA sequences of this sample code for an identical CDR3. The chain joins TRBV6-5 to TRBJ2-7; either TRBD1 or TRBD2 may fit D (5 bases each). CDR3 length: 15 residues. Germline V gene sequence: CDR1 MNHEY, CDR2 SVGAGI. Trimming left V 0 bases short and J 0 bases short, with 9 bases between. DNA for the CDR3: TGTGCCAGCAGTTACTCACCAGGGAGCTCCTACGAGCAGTACTTC. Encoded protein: CASSYSPGSSYEQYF.

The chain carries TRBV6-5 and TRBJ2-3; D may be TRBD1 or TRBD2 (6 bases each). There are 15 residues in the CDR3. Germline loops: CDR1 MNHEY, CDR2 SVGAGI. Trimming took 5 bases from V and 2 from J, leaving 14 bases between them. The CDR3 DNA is TGTGCCAGCAGTCCTGGAGGGGGATACACAGATACGCAGTATTTT. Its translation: CASSPGGGYTDTQYF.

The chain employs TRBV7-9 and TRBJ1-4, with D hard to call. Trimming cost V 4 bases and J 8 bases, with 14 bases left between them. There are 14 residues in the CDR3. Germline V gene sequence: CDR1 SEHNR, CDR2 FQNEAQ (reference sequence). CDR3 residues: CASSSGRLREKLFF. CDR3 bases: TGTGCCAGCAGCTCCGGCAGGCTTAGGGAAAAACTGTTTTTT.